One and the same sample provided the 10 T cell receptor beta chains below, sequenced in a study of early T cells in non-severe SARS-CoV-2 infection. TCRdb called the 5' RACE reads again in MiXCR, with one record for every CDR3 protein. The table lists tens of thousands of distinct CDR3 sequences, 9.5% to 13% of them singletons. This specimen was whole blood, taken at baseline. These receptors were obtained from an adult who was a healthcare worker with PCR-confirmed SARS-CoV-2 infection or an uninfected control (not recorded which).

This clonotype has at least ten counts. The CDR3 DNA sequence: TGTGCCAGCAGCTTGATCGTACCGATCCCAAACACTGAAGCTTTCTTT. It specifies CASSLIVPIPNTEAFF. The V and J genes are TRBV5-6 and TRBJ1-1; D remains ambiguous. Germline V gene lookup returns CDR1 SGHDT and CDR2 YYEEEE. V was pared by 1 base and J by 2 bases, with 15 bases between. CDR3 length: 16 amino acids.

This clonotype was seen more than once but under ten times. The rearrangement joins TRBV7-9 to TRBJ2-1, with TRBD1 identical over 7 bases. V shed 5 bases and J 1 base; nucleotides not matched to a gene: 5. This CDR3 has 15 residues. CDR1 is SEHNR and CDR2 is FQNEAQ in the germline V gene (reference sequence). The CDR3: CASSPGTESYNEQFF. In DNA, the CDR3 is TGTGCCAGCAGCCCCGGGACAGAATCCTACAATGAGCAGTTCTTC.

This clonotype was counted a few times. J is TRBJ2-1 and V is TRBV20-1; 7 bases line up with TRBD1. CDR3 length: 15 residues. Per the germline V gene, CDR1 is DFQATT and CDR2 is SNEGSKA (reference sequence). The J segment lost 9 bases and the V segment lost 0 bases, leaving 11 bases of the junction unmatched. Written as DNA, the CDR3 is TGCAGTGCTAGAGATCCCCACTACCCAGGGGGTGAGCAGTTCTTC. Translation: CSARDPHYPGGEQFF.

In this sample, this clonotype turned up many times. This chain joins TRBV6-2 or TRBV6-3 and TRBJ1-1; no definite D call. This CDR3 has 11 amino acids. Germline CDR1 reads MNHEY; CDR2 reads SVGEGT. V was pared by 7 bases and J by 2 bases, with 5 bases between. The CDR3 region has the DNA TGTGCCAGCACAGTTAACACTGAAGCTTTCTTT. This sequence encodes CASTVNTEAFF.

This clonotype was counted at least ten times. This chain links TRBV20-1 with TRBJ2-1, with 7 bases matching TRBD1. After removal of 5 bases from V and 9 bases from J, the junction contained 13 bases not matched to a gene. Germline V gene data show CDR1 as DFQATT and CDR2 as SNEGSKA (reference sequence). The CDR3 loop spans 14 amino acids. In DNA, the CDR3 is TGCAGTGCTTCATCACAGGGGAAGCCCAGTGAGCAGTTCTTC. Translated: CSASSQGKPSEQFF.

The chain uses TRBV25-1 and TRBJ2-2; D ambiguous. CDR3 length: 14 amino acids. In germline, CDR1 is MGHDK, CDR2 SYGVNS. V lost 1 base to trimming and J lost 6 bases, with 9 bases between them. CDR3: CASSEWDRPGELFF. CDR3 DNA sequence: TGTGCCAGCAGTGAATGGGATCGCCCCGGGGAGCTGTTTTTT.

The chain is built from TRBV7-9 and TRBJ2-4, with TRBD1 matching 8 bases. The CDR3 sequence is 16 residues long. Germline CDR1 is SEHNR and CDR2 is FQNEAQ (reference sequence). Trimming cost V 4 bases and J 0 bases; bases outside gene matches: 5. CDR3 protein: CASSSTDRGAKNIQYF. CDR3 DNA: TGTGCCAGCAGCTCCACCGACAGGGGAGCCAAAAACATTCAGTACTTC.

The chain has TRBV30 and TRBJ2-4, with unresolved D. Trimming removed 2 bases from V and 4 bases from J, with 6 bases in between. Germline assignment: CDR1 GTSNPN and CDR2 SVGIG (reference sequence). This CDR3 is built from 12 residues. Written as DNA, the CDR3 is TGTGCCTGGAGTCAAATGAAAAACATTCAGTACTTC. Its protein is CAWSQMKNIQYF. The full variable domain, rest sourced from reference TRBV30 and TRBJ2-4, is SQTIHQWPATLVQPVGSPLSLECTVEGTSNPNLYWYRQAAGRGLQLLFYSVGIGQISSEVPQNLSASRPQDRQFILSSKKLLLSDSGFYLCAWSQMKNIQYFGAGTRLSVL.

This clonotype was observed at least ten times. The V call is TRBV18, the J call TRBJ1-4; possible D gene TRBD1, 5 bases. Germline V gives CDR1 KGHSH, CDR2 LQKENI. V lost 1 base and J lost 4, with 13 bases in between. This CDR3 spans 16 amino acids. CDR3: CASSPLRSGDNEKLFF. The CDR3 DNA follows: TGTGCCAGCTCACCACTTCGCTCGGGGGATAATGAAAAACTGTTTTTT.

This clonotype showed up just a few times. This chain links TRBV24-1 with TRBJ2-1; D may be TRBD2 (5 bases). This CDR3 spans 16 amino acids. V lost 0 bases and J 7 bases, leaving 15 bases between the germline ends. Germline V gives CDR1 KGHDR, CDR2 SFDVKD. CDR3 coding DNA: TGTGCCACCAGTGATTTGTCTAGCCCAAGAGGAAATGAGCAGTTCTTC. Amino acids: CATSDLSSPRGNEQFF.